What follows are 14 T cell receptor beta chains derived from one specimen sequenced in a study of blood T cells in healthy people across ages. Then a second PCR, running roughly 7 to 11 cycles, was carried out with a sample-barcoded 5' primer and a J-beta primer mix. One entry per CDR3 protein results from TCRdb running MiXCR on the 5' RACE reads. The sample has more than 1,000,000 distinct CDR3 sequences, about 25% seen once. A further study also used this sample, focusing on T cells of mothers and their children.

The sequencing sample was made of blood. These receptors were taken from a girl aged 2 to 9 in good health.

This clonotype was seen a handful of times. In DNA form, the CDR3 reads TGTGCCAGCAGCGTCGACAGGGCCAGCTTGCCACCCCTCCACTTT. This sequence encodes CASSVDRASLPPLHF. The chain employs TRBV7-2 and TRBJ1-6; 7 bases are shared with TRBD1. This CDR3 contains 15 residues. The trim removed 5 bases at V and 11 bases at J, leaving 12 bases unmatched. CDR1 is SGHTA and CDR2 is FQGNSA in the germline V gene.

The gene calls are TRBV5-1 and TRBJ2-1; TRBD2 matches 10 bases. The CDR3 spans 17 residues. The germline V gene encodes CDR1 SGHRS and CDR2 YFSETQ. V lost 4 bases to trimming and J lost 12 bases; unmatched junction nucleotides: 19. In DNA form, the CDR3 reads TGCGCCAGCAGCCACCCTATGACTAGCGGGTACAAAGGAGGGCAGTTCTTC. As protein: CASSHPMTSGYKGGQFF. Combining the CDR3 with reference TRBV5-1 and TRBJ2-1 gives the whole variable domain KAGVTQTPRYLIKTRGQQVTLSCSPISGHRSVSWYQQTPGQGLQFLFEYFSETQRNKGNFPGRFSGRQFSNSRSEMNVSTLELGDSALYLCASSHPMTSGYKGGQFFGPGTRLTVL.

This clonotype was seen a handful of times. The rearrangement uses TRBV9 and TRBJ2-3; D might be TRBD1 or TRBD2, each matching 5 bases. Germline V gene lookup returns CDR1 SGDLS and CDR2 YYNGEE. Trimming took off 0 bases at V and 2 bases at J, with 10 bases between the two ends. There are 15 residues in the CDR3. The CDR3 loop reads CASSVGGTDTDTQYF. CDR3 nucleotides: TGTGCCAGCAGCGTAGGAGGGACGGACACAGATACGCAGTATTTT.

The V and J genes are TRBV7-9 and TRBJ2-7; a weak D match, TRBD1 (6 bases). This CDR3 comprises 14 residues. Germline CDR1 and CDR2: SEHNR and FQNEAQ (reference sequence). V lost 5 bases and J lost 6, with 17 bases in between. The CDR3 DNA reads as TGTGCCAGCAGCCCGTTGACAGGTTGGGGCGAGCAGTACTTC. Residues: CASSPLTGWGEQYF.

The V gene is TRBV6-5, the J gene TRBJ1-5, with 7 positions matching TRBD1. Germline trimming cut 4 bases from V and 7 bases from J; bases unmatched to any gene: 4. Germline CDR1 and CDR2: MNHEY and SVGAGI. CDR3 size: 13 residues. Written as DNA, the CDR3 is TGTGCCAGCAGTTCGACAGGGATCCAGCCCCAGCATTTT. Translation gives CASSSTGIQPQHF.

This clonotype was observed a few times. This chain uses TRBV29-1 with TRBJ1-1; D gene unclear. Between the trimmed V and J ends, which lost 2 bases and 0 bases, there was a span of 7 bases. The germline V gene encodes CDR1 SQVTM and CDR2 ANQGSEA. The CDR3 spans 13 residues. The CDR3 here is CSVEMVMNTEAFF. CDR3 nucleotides: TGCAGCGTTGAAATGGTGATGAACACTGAAGCTTTCTTT.

This clonotype was counted ten times or more. The chain is built from TRBV20-1 and TRBJ2-5; 8 bases map to TRBD1. The J segment lost 5 bases and the V segment lost 5 bases, leaving 4 bases of the junction unmatched. Germline CDR1 is DFQATT and CDR2 is SNEGSKA (reference sequence). This CDR3 region has 12 residues. CDR3 coding DNA: TGCAGTGCTCCGACAGGGGAGGAGACCCAGTACTTC. Residues: CSAPTGEETQYF.

The genes are TRBV9 and TRBJ2-4; tentatively, D is TRBD2 (6 bases). V dropped 3 bases and J dropped 0 bases, with 7 bases sitting between them. The CDR3 is made up of 14 amino acids. The germline CDR1 and CDR2 sequences are SGDLS and YYNGEE. The CDR3 region has the DNA TGTGCCAGCAGCGCTAGCGTAGCCAAAAACATTCAGTACTTC. This codes for CASSASVAKNIQYF.

Many counts were recorded for this clonotype. This chain joins TRBV24-1 and TRBJ2-5; D call uncertain. CDR1 KGHDR and CDR2 SFDVKD come from the germline V gene. This CDR3 has 9 amino acids. V lost 7 bases, J lost 5 bases, and 1 base lay in between. The CDR3 DNA follows: TGTGCCACCAGGGAGACCCAGTACTTC. It specifies CATRETQYF.

This chain joins TRBV24-1 and TRBJ2-4, with no clear D. The germline CDR1 and CDR2 sequences are KGHDR and SFDVKD. Trimming removed 6 bases at V and 0 bases at J, with 8 bases between. This CDR3 contains 14 residues. CDR3 DNA: TGTGCCACCAGTAGTGCTGGAGCCAAAAACATTCAGTACTTC. It translates to CATSSAGAKNIQYF.

The table lists this clonotype with a few counts. The chain combines TRBV4-1 with TRBJ1-1; D is uncertain. This CDR3 contains 14 residues. The germline CDR1 and CDR2 sequences are MGHRA and YSYEKL. V was pared by 0 bases and J by 1 base, with 6 bases between. CDR3 nucleotides: TGCGCCAGCAGCCAAGAGACGGCGAACACTGAAGCTTTCTTT. Amino acid sequence: CASSQETANTEAFF.

The chain is built from TRBV12-3 or TRBV12-4 and TRBJ2-1; D not resolved. The CDR3 runs to 13 residues. V lost 3 bases, J lost 6 bases, and 9 bases lay in between. CDR3 protein: CASSLGLFNEQFF. The CDR3 DNA reads TGTGCCAGCAGTTTGGGATTGTTCAATGAGCAGTTCTTC.

This sequence joins TRBV4-1 and TRBJ2-5; 13 bases fit TRBD2. Germline values: CDR1 MGHRA, CDR2 YSYEKL. The CDR3 is 20 residues long. The V segment lost 0 bases and the J segment 5 bases; nucleotides outside the gene matches: 15. CDR3 in DNA: TGCGCCAGCAGCCAAGATCGGGGACTAGCGGGACAGAACCCCGGGGAGACCCAGTACTTC. Its translation is CASSQDRGLAGQNPGETQYF.

This clonotype was recorded a few times. The junction departs from the called germline gene at one end, perhaps through a read error. J is TRBJ2-1 and V is TRBV15; no definite D call. From germline, CDR1 is LNHNV and CDR2 YYDKDF (reference sequence). The CDR3 runs 16 residues. The DNA of the CDR3 is TGTGCCACCAGCACCCTGAAACCCGGCAGTTACAATGTGCAGTTCTTC. Translating it yields CATSTLKPGSYNVQFF. Full variable domain (remainder filled in from reference TRBV15 and TRBJ2-1): DAMVIQNPRYQVTQFGKPVTLSCSQTLNHNVMYWYQQKSSQAPKLLFHYYDKDFNNEADTPDNFQSRRPNTSFCFLDIRSPGLGDTAMYLCATSTLKPGSYNVQFFGPGTRLTVL.